The sample holds many counts of the clone carrying this T cell receptor (beta chain). Its antigen is as yet unknown. TCRdb re-called the reads with MiXCR, one entry per CDR3 protein. The table shows hundreds of thousands of distinct CDR3 sequences, with roughly 26% occurring only once. This specimen comes from a study of T cell repertoires in cytomegalovirus infection. Study-wide background: The public TCR beta signatures pointed to both CMV infection and matching HLA type. Findings of the study overall: Ex vivo, HLA-C-restricted CMV-specific TCR beta clonotypes prevailed over the rest of the response. Individuals carrying CMV plus the relevant HLA were identified by cumulative frequency of public TCR beta families.

J gave up 2 bases and V 3 bases, and 11 bases lay outside the gene matches. Germline lookup yields CDR1 SGHTA and CDR2 FQGNSA. The length of the CDR3 is 17 residues. Sequencing was done on a sample of CD8+ T cells from PBMCs. This sequence originates from a human donor in good health (CMV status not recorded). Some clones in this sample may be carry-over from other donors' samples. The J gene is TRBJ2-5, the V gene TRBV7-2, with TRBD1 matching 8 bases. The CDR3 protein is CASSLPATGDPQETQYF. DNA of the CDR3: TGTGCCAGCAGCTTGCCCGCGACAGGGGACCCGCAAGAGACCCAGTACTTC.